These 18 T cell receptor beta chains were all obtained from the same sample, sequenced in a study of T cell clusters in autoimmune cytopenias. TRB was amplified from roughly 270 ng of peripheral blood genomic DNA per sample. Multiplex touch-down PCR amplified TRB using TRB-A and TRB-B pools in one tube. From its re-call of the multiplex PCR reads, TCRdb lists each CDR3 protein once, without DNA. This table holds approximately 8,000 distinct CDR3 sequences. Sequencing was carried out using peripheral blood. The receptors derive from a human donor with an autoimmune cytopenia or autoimmune hepatitis (not recorded which).

The J gene is TRBJ1-5, the V gene TRBV10-3; there is no DNA to check the TCRdb D call of TRBD1. Germline V lookup: CDR1 ENHRY, CDR2 SYGVKD. The CDR3 runs 15 residues. The CDR3: CAISEDTGINQPQHF.

This clonotype counts as medium-sized by frequency. The genes are TRBV7-3 and TRBJ1-2; TCRdb indicates TRBD1, and absent DNA this call remains unverified. Germline V lookup: CDR1 SGHTA, CDR2 FQGTGA. The CDR3 contains 14 residues. This CDR3 is CASSLMPRDNGYTF.

J is TRBJ1-1 and V is TRBV5-1; TCRdb returns TRBD1, unconfirmable since there is no DNA. Germline CDR1 reads SGHRS; CDR2 reads YFSETQ. The CDR3 covers 14 residues. The CDR3 sequence is CASSFQGGNTEAFF. The full variable domain, in which reference TRBV5-1 and TRBJ1-1 provide the parts outside the CDR3, is KAGVTQTPRYLIKTRGQQVTLSCSPISGHRSVSWYQQTPGQGLQFLFEYFSETQRNKGNFPGRFSGRQFSNSRSEMNVSTLELGDSALYLCASSFQGGNTEAFFGQGTRLTVV.

The CDR3 reads CSAKPGSDQPQHF. The chain carries TRBV20-1 and TRBJ1-5; lacking DNA, the TRBD1 call made by TCRdb goes unchecked. Germline V lookup: CDR1 DFQATT, CDR2 SNEGSKA (reference sequence). This CDR3 is built from 13 residues.

The rearrangement links TRBV18 to TRBJ1-1; TCRdb's D call of TRBD1 is untestable without DNA. The CDR3 consists of 12 residues. CDR1 and CDR2 (germline): KGHSH, LQKENI. CDR3 residues: CASSQETGEAFF.

This clonotype ranks as medium-sized (0.01 to 0.1%) in terms of frequency. The chain recombines TRBV6-5 with TRBJ2-3; TCRdb reports TRBD1, a call that lacks DNA to check it against. CDR1 is MNHEY, CDR2 SVGAGI, per germline. This CDR3 spans 14 amino acids. This CDR3 is CASRSGTGTDTQYF.

This clonotype is deemed medium-sized by its frequency. This chain links TRBV7-9 with TRBJ2-1; TCRdb's D gene call, TRBD2, goes unchecked for lack of DNA. The germline V gene encodes CDR1 SEHNR and CDR2 FQNEAQ (reference sequence). The CDR3 extends over 15 amino acids. The CDR3: CASAVDSGKSDEQFF. The full variable domain, completed using reference TRBV7-9 and TRBJ2-1, is DTGVSQNPRHKITKRGQNVTFRCDPISEHNRLYWYRQTLGQGPEFLTYFQNEAQLEKSRLLSDRFSAERPKGSFSTLEIQRTEQGDSAMYLCASAVDSGKSDEQFFGPGTRLTVL.

This chain connects TRBV12-3 or TRBV12-4 to TRBJ2-7; with no DNA, the TCRdb D assignment of TRBD1 cannot be verified. The CDR3 sequence is 13 residues long. The chain's CDR3 is CASTRDTIYEQYF.

The chain employs TRBV5-1 and TRBJ2-3. Germline V gene lookup returns CDR1 SGHRS and CDR2 YFSETQ. The CDR3 has 17 residues. Here the CDR3 reads CASSLLVSGTSTDTQYF.

By frequency, this clonotype is medium-sized (0.01 to 0.1%). The chain recombines TRBV7-9 with TRBJ1-2. This CDR3 spans 11 amino acids. Germline lookup yields CDR1 SEHNR and CDR2 FQNEAQ (reference sequence). Here the CDR3 reads CASSLKEGYTF.

This rearrangement joins TRBV5-1 to TRBJ2-3; checking the TCRdb D call of TRBD1 is not possible without DNA. Germline V gene data show CDR1 as SGHRS and CDR2 as YFSETQ. This CDR3 is 15 amino acids long. The CDR3 reads CASSMGQGRADTQYF.

Here the CDR3 reads CAWSVEENTEAFF. V gene TRBV30 combines with J gene TRBJ1-1. CDR1 GTSNPN and CDR2 SVGIG come from the germline V gene (reference sequence). The CDR3 is made up of 13 amino acids.

This clonotype is classed as medium-sized by frequency. The chain couples TRBV19 to TRBJ2-2; the TCRdb call, TRBD1, lacks DNA for checking. Germline values: CDR1 LNHDA, CDR2 SQIVND (reference sequence). CDR3 length: 13 residues. CDR3 region: CATSRGPTGELFF.

The J gene is TRBJ2-1, the V gene TRBV7-9; TCRdb's D gene call, TRBD2, goes unchecked for lack of DNA. This CDR3 has 15 residues. CDR1 is SEHNR and CDR2 is FQNEAQ in the germline V gene (reference sequence). Here the CDR3 reads CASSQDTSGSNEQFF.

According to its frequency, this clonotype is medium-sized. The chain has TRBV6-1 and TRBJ2-1; no DNA is available, so the TRBD2 call from TCRdb remains unchecked. This CDR3 has 15 amino acids. Germline lookup yields CDR1 MNHNS and CDR2 SASEGT. The CDR3: CASSRLVRTDNEQFF.

This chain connects TRBV18 to TRBJ1-2; TCRdb's D gene call, TRBD1, goes unchecked for lack of DNA. Germline V gives CDR1 KGHSH, CDR2 LQKENI. This CDR3 has 15 residues. CDR3 residues: CASSPFPDRGYGYTF.

The genes are TRBV7-3 and TRBJ2-2; lacking DNA, the TRBD2 call made by TCRdb goes unchecked. CDR3 length: 15 amino acids. In germline, CDR1 is SGHTA, CDR2 FQGTGA. The CDR3 sequence is CASSFSSGGTGELFF. Full variable domain (rest looked up from reference TRBV7-3 and TRBJ2-2): GAGVSQTPSNKVTEKGKYVELRCDPISGHTALYWYRQSLGQGPEFLIYFQGTGAADDSGLPNDRFFAVRPEGSVSTLKIQRTERGDSAVYLCASSFSSGGTGELFFGEGSRLTVL.

The chain employs TRBV5-1 and TRBJ1-1; the TCRdb call, TRBD1, lacks DNA for checking. In germline, CDR1 is SGHRS, CDR2 YFSETQ. The CDR3 consists of 16 residues. CDR3 sequence reads: CASSLEQGGVGVEAFF.